This T cell receptor (beta chain) originates from a study of blood T cells in healthy people across ages. This clonotype was detected a few times. Antigen: not known. Study results and caveats: The lack of PBMC sorting stopped any conclusive naive versus antigen-experienced comparison.

Then a second PCR, running roughly 7 to 11 cycles, was carried out with a sample-barcoded 5' primer and a J-beta primer mix. Each TCR beta cDNA got a 12-nucleotide random molecular identifier. Using its own MiXCR run on the 5' RACE reads, TCRdb lists one record per CDR3 protein. Here the sample spans 450,000 to 700,000 distinct CDR3 sequences, roughly 28% being singletons. The people who gave samples were healthy Caucasians from Russia, aged about 6 to 100. The receptor was derived from a woman in her 70s in good health. Sequenced sample: blood.

Here the CDR3 reads CASSLSGGGKQPQHF. In DNA, the CDR3 is TGTGCCAGCAGCTTATCAGGTGGGGGGAAGCAGCCCCAGCATTTT. The V gene is TRBV7-3, the J gene TRBJ1-5, with a weak D call TRBD1 (5 bases). Trimming removed 2 bases from V and 7 bases from J, with 15 bases in between. CDR1 and CDR2 (germline): SGHTA, FQGTGA. This CDR3 region has 15 residues.